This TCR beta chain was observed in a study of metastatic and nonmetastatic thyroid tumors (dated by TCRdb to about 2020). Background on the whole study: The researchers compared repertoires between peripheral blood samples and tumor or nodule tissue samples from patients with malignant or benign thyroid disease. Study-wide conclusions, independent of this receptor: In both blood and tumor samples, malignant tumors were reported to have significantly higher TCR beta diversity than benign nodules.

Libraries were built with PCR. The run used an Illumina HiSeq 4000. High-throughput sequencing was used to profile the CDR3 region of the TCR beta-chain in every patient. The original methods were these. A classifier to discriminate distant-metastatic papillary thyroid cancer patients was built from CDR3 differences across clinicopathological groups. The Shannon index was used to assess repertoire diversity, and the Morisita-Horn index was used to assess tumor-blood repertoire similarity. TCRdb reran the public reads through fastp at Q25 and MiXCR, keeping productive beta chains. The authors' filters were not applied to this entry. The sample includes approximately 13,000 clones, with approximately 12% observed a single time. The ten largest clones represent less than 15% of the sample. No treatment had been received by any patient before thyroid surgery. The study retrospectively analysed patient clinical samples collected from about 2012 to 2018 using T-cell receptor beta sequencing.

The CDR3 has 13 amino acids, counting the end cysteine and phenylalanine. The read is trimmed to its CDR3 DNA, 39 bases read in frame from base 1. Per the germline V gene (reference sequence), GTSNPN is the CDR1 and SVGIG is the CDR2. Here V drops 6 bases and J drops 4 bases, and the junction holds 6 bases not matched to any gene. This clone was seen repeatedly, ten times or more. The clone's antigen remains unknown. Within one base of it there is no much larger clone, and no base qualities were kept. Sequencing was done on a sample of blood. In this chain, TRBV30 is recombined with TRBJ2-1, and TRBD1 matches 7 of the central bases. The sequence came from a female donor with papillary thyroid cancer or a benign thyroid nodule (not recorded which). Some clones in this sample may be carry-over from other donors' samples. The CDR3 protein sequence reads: CACSGTEYNEQFF. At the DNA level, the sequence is TGTGCCTGCTCCGGGACAGAATACAATGAGCAGTTCTTC.